These 15 T cell receptor beta chains originate from one sample sequenced in a study of cytomegalovirus exposure and HLA in healthy donors. Primers for the PCR totalled 60 Vbeta and 13 Jbeta. Assay used: immunoSEQ multiplex PCR; TCRdb lists only in-frame clones, some missing. The sample shows over 100,000 clones, approximately 70% of them seen only once. The sample consisted of PBMCs. Receptors were obtained from a woman in her 30s in good health and CMV-seronegative.

This chain links TRBV5-1 with TRBJ2-4, with a possible D match to TRBD2 (5 bases). This CDR3 is 15 amino acids long. V was pared by 0 bases and J by 6 bases, with 13 bases between. CDR1 is SGHRS and CDR2 is YFSETQ in the germline V gene. DNA for the CDR3: TGCGCCAGCAGCTTGGAGATCCCGGGGTTAAACATTCAGTACTTC. Residues: CASSLEIPGLNIQYF.

This clone occurred a few times. The chain uses TRBV2 and TRBJ1-1; D ambiguous. Germline V gives CDR1 SNHLY, CDR2 FYNNEI. The CDR3 is 13 residues long. The germline V and J ends were trimmed by 3 bases and 11 bases, with 16 bases remaining between them. For the CDR3, the DNA is TGTGCCAGCAGTGATGATTTGGGCACTTCGGCTTTCTTT. It specifies CASSDDLGTSAFF.

The gene calls are TRBV11-2 and TRBJ1-1; 10 bases agree with TRBD1. From germline, CDR1 is SGHAT and CDR2 FQNNGV. This CDR3 spans 16 amino acids. Germline trimming cut 5 bases from V and 0 bases from J; bases unmatched to any gene: 6. The CDR3 DNA is TGTGCCAGCAGCAAAAGGACAGGGGGAATGAACACTGAAGCTTTCTTT. This gives the protein CASSKRTGGMNTEAFF.

This clone was seen a few times. This chain links TRBV5-1 with TRBJ2-1; 10 bases fit TRBD2. The CDR3 runs 15 residues. J gave up 6 bases and V 5 bases, and 8 bases lay outside the gene matches. Germline V gene data show CDR1 as SGHRS and CDR2 as YFSETQ. This CDR3 is CASRSGLAPGNEQFF. The CDR3 DNA sequence: TGCGCCAGCAGATCGGGACTAGCGCCAGGCAATGAGCAGTTCTTC.

The chain has TRBV9 and TRBJ2-1; 9 bases are a match to TRBD2. The CDR3 extends over 16 amino acids. CDR1 and CDR2 from the germline V gene are SGDLS and YYNGEE. Trimming cost V 0 bases and J 4 bases; bases outside gene matches: 5. The CDR3 loop is CASSVVPSGAYNEQFF. CDR3 nucleotide sequence: TGTGCCAGCAGCGTAGTTCCTAGCGGGGCGTACAATGAGCAGTTCTTC.

This chain links TRBV7-6 with TRBJ2-3, with D possibly matching TRBD2 (6 bases). Trimming pared 0 bases from V and 4 bases from J, leaving 8 bases between. This CDR3 is built from 14 residues. Germline CDR1 and CDR2: SGHVS and FNYEAQ. The CDR3 sequence is CASSLAGGADTQYF. CDR3 DNA: TGTGCCAGCAGCTTAGCTGGAGGGGCAGATACGCAGTATTTT.

The chain employs TRBV6-1 and TRBJ1-5, with 7 bases fitting TRBD1. The CDR3 sequence is 15 residues long. The junction had 8 bases not matched to a gene; V was cut back by 6 bases and J by 3 bases. In germline, CDR1 is MNHNS, CDR2 SASEGT. CDR3 sequence (DNA): TGTGCCAGCAGGCGGGGCGGGACAGTCAATCAGCCCCAGCATTTT. Amino acids: CASRRGGTVNQPQHF.

The V gene is TRBV5-4, the J gene TRBJ1-1; D might be TRBD1 (5 bases). Germline loops: CDR1 SGHNT, CDR2 YYREEE (reference sequence). This CDR3 spans 16 amino acids. With 0 bases removed from V and 0 bases from J, the gap between germline ends came to 12 bases. In DNA, the CDR3 is TGTGCCAGCAGCTTGGGCCCCAGGGCCCTGAACACTGAAGCTTTCTTT. It yields the protein CASSLGPRALNTEAFF.

The gene calls are TRBV7-2 and TRBJ2-5, with a weak D call TRBD2 (5 bases). Germline V lookup: CDR1 SGHTA, CDR2 FQGNSA. Trimming shortened V by 11 bases and J by 1 base, and 14 bases separated the two germline ends. This CDR3 has 13 amino acids. The CDR3 coding sequence is TGTGCCTCGTCGGGGTACCCCCAAGAGACCCAGTACTTC. Protein sequence: CASSGYPQETQYF.

The rearrangement uses TRBV4-2 and TRBJ1-1; perhaps TRBD1 as D (5 bases). The germline V and J ends were trimmed by 1 base and 8 bases, with 14 bases remaining between them. Germline CDR1 is LGHNA and CDR2 is YNFKEQ. The CDR3 sequence is 14 residues long. CDR3 amino acids: CASSQVGEGIEAFF. The CDR3 bases are TGTGCCAGCAGCCAAGTCGGGGAGGGGATAGAAGCTTTCTTT.

The J gene is TRBJ2-5, the V gene TRBV7-9, with 8 nucleotides matching TRBD1. There are 13 residues in the CDR3. V gave up 5 bases and J gave up 5 bases; unmatched junction bases: 4. Germline CDR1 and CDR2: SEHNR and FQNEAQ (reference sequence). The DNA of the CDR3 is TGTGCCAGCAGCAGGGACAGGCTGGAGACCCAGTACTTC. Its protein is CASSRDRLETQYF.

The chain uses TRBV12-5 and TRBJ2-5; D possibly corresponds to TRBD2 (6 bases). Trimming left V 6 bases short and J 4 bases short, with 18 bases between. The germline CDR1 and CDR2 sequences are LGHNT and FRNRAP. CDR3 length equals 15 residues. The CDR3 nucleotides are TGTGCTAGTGGGGTGCGGGGCCTCGGGGGAGAGACCCAGTACTTC. It specifies CASGVRGLGGETQYF.

The V gene is TRBV6-4, the J gene TRBJ2-6; 7 nucleotides align to TRBD1. Germline trimming cut 3 bases from V and 1 base from J; bases unmatched to any gene: 6. The germline gives CDR1 MRHNA, CDR2 SNTAGT. The CDR3 loop spans 17 amino acids. The CDR3 DNA sequence: TGTGCCAGCAGTGAAGGGGACAGCCTTTCTGGGGCCAACGTCCTGACTTTC. The encoded protein is CASSEGDSLSGANVLTF.

V usage is TRBV4-1 and J usage is TRBJ2-7; TRBD1 aligns across 7 bases. With 3 bases clipped from V and 0 bases from J, the junction kept 8 bases outside the gene matches. This CDR3 comprises 16 residues. Germline CDR1 MGHRA, CDR2 YSYEKL. The CDR3 here is CASSHGDRPDSYEQYF. CDR3 nucleotides: TGCGCCAGCAGCCACGGGGACAGACCTGACTCCTACGAGCAGTACTTC.

This clone showed up just a few times. The chain links TRBV5-1 to TRBJ1-1; a possible D gene is TRBD1 (5 bases). Germline loops: CDR1 SGHRS, CDR2 YFSETQ. The CDR3 runs to 13 residues. Trimming left V 4 bases short and J 5 bases short, with 12 bases between. CDR3 residues: CASSGGDRTEAFF. CDR3 bases: TGCGCCAGCAGCGGGGGGGATCGAACTGAAGCTTTCTTT.